This T cell receptor (beta chain) was recovered during a study of control samples from healthy donors and cancer patients. The method was immunoSEQ multiplex PCR; TCRdb's version includes in-frame clones alone and lacks a portion of them. The sample has over 20,000 clones, 82% seen once. The CDR3 contains 13 residues. V was cut by 5 bases and J by 8 bases, with 15 bases left in between. The TCR was taken from a man aged 55 to 70 with colorectal cancer. The sequencing sample was made of PBMCs. The chain is built from TRBV12-3 or TRBV12-4 and TRBJ1-2; perhaps TRBD1 as D (6 bases). Here the CDR3 reads CASSQYTGYGYTF. The DNA of the CDR3 is TGTGCCAGCAGTCAATACACAGGGTACGGCTACACCTTC.